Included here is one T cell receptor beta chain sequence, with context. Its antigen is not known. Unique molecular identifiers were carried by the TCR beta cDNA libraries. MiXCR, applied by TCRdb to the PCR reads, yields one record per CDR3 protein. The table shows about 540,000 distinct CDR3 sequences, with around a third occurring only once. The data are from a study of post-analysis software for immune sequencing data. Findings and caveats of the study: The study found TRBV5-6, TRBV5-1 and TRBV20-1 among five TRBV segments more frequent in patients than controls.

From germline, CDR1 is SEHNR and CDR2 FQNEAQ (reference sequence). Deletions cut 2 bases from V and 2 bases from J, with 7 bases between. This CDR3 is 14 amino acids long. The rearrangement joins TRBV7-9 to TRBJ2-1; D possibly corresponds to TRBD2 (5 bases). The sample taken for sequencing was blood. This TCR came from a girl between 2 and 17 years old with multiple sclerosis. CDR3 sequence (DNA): TGTGCCAGCAGCTTAAACGGGGCCTACAATGAGCAGTTCTTC. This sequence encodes CASSLNGAYNEQFF.